This T cell receptor (beta chain) is drawn from a study of blood T cell repertoires in COVID-19 (TCRdb year 2020). Regarding the study in general: Collaborator samples came from the United States, Italy and Spain and covered acute and convalescent phases of COVID-19. The material from the prospective study consisted of cDNA or gDNA derived from T cells, B-cell-depleted T cells, or PBMCs. The dataset comprised deeply sampled blood TCRbeta repertoires from subjects exposed to, actively infected with, or recovered from COVID-19. A freely available public database, intended as a resource for researchers studying the immune response to SARS-CoV-2, is where the repertoires were released. Samples came from the ongoing ImmuneRACE study (first 160 participants) plus 1,254 subjects from 6 global collaborators. Nearly every sample came with metadata listing a de-identified subject ID, COVID-19 status, age in years and sex. Where HLA class I and class II types were available, the types were taken from metadata supplied by the sample provider, not from assay-based typing.

Each collaborating institution followed its own protocols to collect whole blood in K2EDTA tubes. For TCRbeta analysis, collaborators shipped samples as frozen whole blood, isolated PBMCs, or DNA extracted from either of those sample types. Comments on this clone: The antigen it recognizes is unknown. Per-base quality was not reported, and no clone a single base away is much larger than it.

What the work shows at the level of the full study, not this receptor alone: The quantity of clinical and demographic metadata differed by source and by participant and was supplied without curation.

TCRbeta CDR3 regions were amplified from genomic DNA using the immunoSEQ Assay, a bias-controlled multiplex PCR. The original methods were these. The number of nucleated cells in each sample was estimated by amplification of reference gene primers within the assay. To quantify the absolute abundance of each unique TCRbeta CDR3 rearrangement, sequence reads were collapsed and filtered. For each sample, productive Simpson clonality was calculated as the square root of Simpson's diversity index across productive rearrangements. In its TCRdb copy, this immuneACCESS table keeps in-frame sequences only and misses some clones. Where compared with another copy, unresolved V genes explain less than half of these, and the others have no known cause. That table gives V, J and clone size, and the DNA gave D and trimming. Counted in this sample were about 86,000 clones; over 80% of them appeared once. The leading ten clones occupy 30% to 35% of the sample.

Sequenced input: peripheral blood. The receptor was derived from a woman of 80 years or more with active or convalescent COVID-19.

In nucleotides, the sequence is TGTGCCAGCAGTTACTCGAGGGGGGACAGAAACTATGGCTACACCTTC. Protein translation: CASSYSRGDRNYGYTF. The chain joins TRBV6-5 to TRBJ1-2; the central 7 bases match TRBD1. The CDR3 runs 16 amino acids, cysteine and phenylalanine included. Only CDR3 DNA is held: 48 bases, read in frame from base 1. The junction shows trimming of 0 bases on V and 2 bases on J, and the gene matches do not reach 6 bases of it. The germline V gene gives CDR1 as MNHEY and CDR2 as SVGAGI.